The 22 T cell receptor beta chains listed next were all sequenced from one sample in a study of cytomegalovirus exposure and HLA in healthy donors. The PCR made use of 60 Vbeta and 13 Jbeta primers. Here immunoSEQ multiplex PCR was the method, and the copy in TCRdb shows in-frame clones only, minus some. Here the sample spans 150,000 to 250,000 clones, 79% being singletons. Sequencing used PBMCs. The origin of the receptors is a woman aged 25 to 39 in good health and CMV-seropositive.

This clone was detected once. The chain couples TRBV7-9 to TRBJ1-2; D remains ambiguous. The V end was cut by 5 bases, the J end by 3 bases, with 10 bases between. Germline assignment: CDR1 SEHNR and CDR2 FQNEAQ (reference sequence). CDR3 length: 13 amino acids. The CDR3 spells CASSPREDYGYTF. The CDR3 nucleotides are TGTGCCAGCAGCCCACGGGAGGACTATGGCTACACCTTC.

V is TRBV5-5 and J is TRBJ2-5; TRBD2 matches at 7 bases. Trimming removed 5 bases from V and 5 bases from J; junction bases left unmatched: 15. Germline loops: CDR1 SGHKS, CDR2 YYEKEE (reference sequence). This CDR3 has 16 residues. CDR3 in amino acids: CASSMLPGGFPETQYF. The CDR3 region has the DNA TGTGCCAGCAGTATGCTACCCGGGGGGTTCCCGGAGACCCAGTACTTC.

The gene calls are TRBV20-1 and TRBJ1-6, with no clear D. The CDR3 loop spans 11 amino acids. With 1 base removed from V and 14 bases from J, the gap between germline ends came to 9 bases. Germline V gives CDR1 DFQATT, CDR2 SNEGSKA (reference sequence). Here the CDR3 reads CSARVGEALHF. The CDR3 nucleotides are TGCAGTGCTAGAGTGGGAGAGGCCCTCCACTTT.

The V gene is TRBV2, the J gene TRBJ2-3; 8 nucleotides line up with TRBD2. In germline, CDR1 is SNHLY, CDR2 FYNNEI. The CDR3 is 14 residues long. J was trimmed by 13 bases and V by 6 bases; bases with no gene match: 15. Here the CDR3 reads CASRETRGGTQEYF. Written as DNA, the CDR3 is TGTGCCAGCAGGGAGACTCGGGGGGGGACCCAGGAGTATTTT.

The chain employs TRBV5-6 and TRBJ1-3; a possible D gene is TRBD1 (6 bases). Trimming stripped 4 bases from V and 2 bases from J, with 16 bases between. Germline V gene lookup returns CDR1 SGHDT and CDR2 YYEEEE. This CDR3 is 16 amino acids long. Here the CDR3 reads CASSPDPGTTGNTIYF. In nucleotides, the CDR3 is TGTGCCAGCAGCCCGGACCCCGGGACAACTGGAAACACCATATATTTT.

In DNA, the CDR3 is TGTGCCAGCCCTCACAGGGGGTACACCTCCCACAATGAGCAGTTCTTC. The encoded protein is CASPHRGYTSHNEQFF. The rearrangement joins TRBV21-1 to TRBJ2-1; TRBD1, as called in the table, went unchecked against the DNA. TRBV21-1 is a pseudogene. The CDR3 has 16 amino acids.

The DNA for the CDR3 is TGCAGCGTGGTTGGACTTTACTACGAGCAGTACTTC. It is translated as CSVVGLYYEQYF. V is TRBV29-1 and J is TRBJ2-7; TRBD2 might be the D (5 bases). V shed 6 bases and J shed 3 bases, with 12 bases lying between them. CDR3 size: 12 residues. Germline lookup yields CDR1 SQVTM and CDR2 ANQGSEA.

The chain combines TRBV4-3 with TRBJ2-1; 12 nucleotides line up with TRBD2. The length of the CDR3 is 18 residues. The J segment lost 3 bases and the V segment lost 2 bases, leaving 8 bases of the junction unmatched. Germline CDR1 reads LGHNA; CDR2 reads YSLEER. The CDR3 nucleotides are TGCGCCAGCAGCCAAAATCCCGGGACTAGCGGGCTCTACAATGAGCAGTTCTTC. This translates into CASSQNPGTSGLYNEQFF.

The chain recombines TRBV5-1 with TRBJ1-1, with TRBD1 matching over 7 bases. V shed 5 bases and J 3 bases; nucleotides not matched to a gene: 10. The germline CDR1 and CDR2 sequences are SGHRS and YFSETQ. The CDR3 contains 15 residues. The CDR3 DNA reads as TGCGCCAGCAGAGTTTTACAGGGGTTGGACACTGAAGCTTTCTTT. This gives the protein CASRVLQGLDTEAFF.

This clone was found a few times. V gene TRBV4-3 combines with J gene TRBJ1-2, with D possibly being TRBD1 (6 bases). The CDR3 is made up of 15 amino acids. The germline V gene encodes CDR1 LGHNA and CDR2 YSLEER. Trimming took 4 bases from V and 5 from J, leaving 17 bases between them. CDR3 in DNA: TGCGCCAGCAGCCCTCAACCCGGGACACCGTATGGCTACACCTTC. The encoded protein is CASSPQPGTPYGYTF.

V is TRBV2 and J is TRBJ1-6, with TRBD1 identical over 7 bases. V was pared by 6 bases and J by 5 bases, with 1 base of the junction left unmatched. CDR3 size: 13 residues. CDR1 and CDR2 from the germline V gene are SNHLY and FYNNEI. CDR3 residues: CASSGQDNSPLHF. In DNA, the CDR3 is TGTGCCAGCAGCGGACAGGATAATTCACCCCTCCACTTT.

This clone has a single count. V is TRBV18 and J is TRBJ1-2; D is ambiguous. This CDR3 comprises 15 residues. The V gene's germline CDR1 is KGHSH and CDR2 LQKENI. Between the trimmed V and J ends, which lost 5 bases and 7 bases, there was a span of 20 bases. The CDR3 protein is CASSELGSPSAGYTF. In DNA, the CDR3 is TGTGCCAGCTCAGAGCTGGGTAGCCCGAGCGCTGGCTACACCTTC.

In this sample, this clone turned up once. The rearrangement uses TRBV6-1 and TRBJ2-7, with D perhaps matching TRBD2 (5 bases). The germline V and J ends were trimmed by 3 bases and 1 base, with 13 bases remaining between them. Germline-derived CDR1 and CDR2 are MNHNS and SASEGT. CDR3 length equals 15 residues. The CDR3 bases are TGTGCCAGCAGTGACCCGCCGGGCGGGTCCTACGAGCAGTACTTC. This sequence encodes CASSDPPGGSYEQYF.

A few counts support this clone. The chain joins TRBV5-1 to TRBJ2-7; 8 bases line up with TRBD2. The germline gives CDR1 SGHRS, CDR2 YFSETQ. The CDR3 runs 15 residues. Trimming removed 5 bases from V and 4 bases from J; junction bases left unmatched: 11. This chain's CDR3 is CASSTGTSYGYEQYF. The DNA of the CDR3 is TGCGCCAGCAGTACAGGGACTAGTTATGGGTACGAGCAGTACTTC.

The chain has TRBV9 and TRBJ1-2, with 7 bases identical to TRBD1. Germline CDR1 and CDR2: SGDLS and YYNGEE. V lost 0 bases and J lost 4; bases outside the gene matches: 9. The CDR3 is made up of 16 amino acids. The CDR3 here is CASSVDIRGRGYGYTF. In DNA form, the CDR3 reads TGTGCCAGCAGCGTAGATATTAGGGGGCGCGGCTATGGCTACACCTTC.

This clone has just a few counts. The gene calls are TRBV30 and TRBJ1-3, with D possibly being TRBD1 (5 bases). CDR3 length equals 10 residues. Germline assignment: CDR1 GTSNPN and CDR2 SVGIG (reference sequence). CDR3 bases: TGTGCTGGGGGGGGAAACACCATATATTTT. As protein: CAGGGNTIYF.

The rearrangement joins TRBV29-1 to TRBJ2-7; TRBD2 matches 8 bases. The CDR3 totals 12 residues. In germline, CDR1 is SQVTM, CDR2 ANQGSEA. With 4 bases clipped from V and 3 bases from J, the junction kept 2 bases outside the gene matches. CDR3 coding DNA: TGCAGCGTTGGCGGGGGGAGCTACGAGCAGTACTTC. Protein product: CSVGGGSYEQYF.

The V gene is TRBV27, the J gene TRBJ2-7; 7 bases are shared with TRBD1. Germline values: CDR1 MNHEY, CDR2 SMNVEV (reference sequence). This CDR3 spans 15 amino acids. After removal of 4 bases from V and 0 bases from J, the junction contained 6 bases not matched to a gene. CDR3 protein: CASSWTGTGSYEQYF. CDR3 nucleotide sequence: TGTGCCAGCAGTTGGACAGGCACCGGCTCCTACGAGCAGTACTTC.

The chain uses TRBV5-8 and TRBJ2-7; TRBD1 matches 9 bases. Per the germline V gene, CDR1 is SGHTS and CDR2 is YDEGEE. This CDR3 has 14 amino acids. V dropped 4 bases and J dropped 4; count of bases not matched to a gene: 6. The CDR3 sequence: CASSGTGGEYEQYF. The DNA for the CDR3 is TGTGCCAGCAGCGGAACAGGGGGCGAATACGAGCAGTACTTC.

The DNA of the CDR3 is TGTGCCAGCAGCTTGCCGGGACTAGCGGGATTGACGCAGTATTTT. Protein: CASSLPGLAGLTQYF. The chain recombines TRBV7-9 with TRBJ2-3; 13 nucleotides agree with TRBD2. Trimming removed 3 bases from V and 9 bases from J; junction bases left unmatched: 6. The CDR3 has 15 amino acids. Germline V CDR1 and CDR2: SEHNR, FQNEAQ (reference sequence).

The chain recombines TRBV6-5 with TRBJ1-5; D possibly corresponds to TRBD1 (6 bases). The CDR3 extends over 14 amino acids. Germline CDR1 reads MNHEY; CDR2 reads SVGAGI. V was trimmed by 1 base and J by 6 bases, leaving 10 bases between them. CDR3 residues: CASSYYRDSQPQHF. The DNA for the CDR3 is TGTGCCAGCAGTTACTACAGGGATAGTCAGCCCCAGCATTTT.

This clone has a single count. V gene TRBV11-3 combines with J gene TRBJ2-2, with 11 positions matching TRBD1. The V and J ends lost 3 bases and 0 bases, in that order; junction bases with no gene match: 6. Germline V gives CDR1 SGHNT, CDR2 YENEEA. This CDR3 has 18 amino acids. The CDR3 is CASSFTGTGGPNTGELFF. The CDR3 nucleotides read TGTGCCAGCAGCTTCACCGGGACAGGGGGGCCGAACACCGGGGAGCTGTTTTTT.